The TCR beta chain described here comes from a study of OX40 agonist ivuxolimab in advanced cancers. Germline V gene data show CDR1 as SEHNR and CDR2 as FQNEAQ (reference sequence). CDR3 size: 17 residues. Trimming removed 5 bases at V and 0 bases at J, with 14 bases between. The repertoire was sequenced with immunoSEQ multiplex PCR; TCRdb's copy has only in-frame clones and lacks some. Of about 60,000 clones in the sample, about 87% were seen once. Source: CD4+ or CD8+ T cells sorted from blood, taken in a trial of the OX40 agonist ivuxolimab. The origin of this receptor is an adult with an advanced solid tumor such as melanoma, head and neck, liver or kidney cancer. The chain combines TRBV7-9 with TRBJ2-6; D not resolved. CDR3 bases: TGTGCCAGCAGCGCACGCACGGGTCCCTCTGGGGCCAACGTCCTGACTTTC. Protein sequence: CASSARTGPSGANVLTF.